Shown below are 16 T cell receptor beta chains from a single sample sequenced in a study of CD8 T cells in Susac syndrome. cDNA came from about 0.5 to 1 ug RNA primed by random hexamers. One entry per CDR3 protein results from TCRdb running MiXCR on the immunoSEQ multiplex PCR reads. The data hold approximately 120,000 distinct CDR3 sequences, with 90% to 95% observed a single time. Material: CD8+ T cells from PBMCs. The receptors shown here come from a human donor with multiple sclerosis.

The rearrangement uses TRBV5-1 and TRBJ1-6; D not resolved. The CDR3 is 15 residues long. Trimming pared 8 bases from V and 6 bases from J, leaving 18 bases between. Germline V lookup: CDR1 SGHRS, CDR2 YFSETQ. CDR3 sequence (DNA): TGCGCCAGTAAACCGGACCTAGCGGTTAATTCACCCCTCCACTTT. Protein sequence: CASKPDLAVNSPLHF.

The chain links TRBV11-2 to TRBJ2-5, with TRBD2 matching over 12 bases. Germline assignment: CDR1 SGHAT and CDR2 FQNNGV. This CDR3 has 16 residues. V lost 4 bases, J lost 3 bases, and 6 bases stayed unmatched. CDR3 protein: CASSYGTSGLKETQYF. The DNA of the CDR3 is TGTGCCAGCAGCTACGGGACTAGCGGGCTAAAAGAGACCCAGTACTTC.

The rearrangement uses TRBV27 and TRBJ1-5; D is undetermined. V dropped 6 bases and J dropped 4 bases, with 10 bases sitting between them. This CDR3 has 13 residues. Looked up from germline, CDR1 is MNHEY and CDR2 is SMNVEV (reference sequence). The CDR3 sequence is CASSRKRNQPQHF. The CDR3 DNA reads TGTGCCAGCAGCCGCAAACGGAATCAGCCCCAGCATTTT.

V usage is TRBV5-1 and J usage is TRBJ2-5; the match to TRBD1 covers 7 bases. Germline values: CDR1 SGHRS, CDR2 YFSETQ. V lost 6 bases to trimming and J lost 5 bases; unmatched junction nucleotides: 13. This CDR3 region has 15 residues. The CDR3 protein is CASKPRGSRGETQYF. CDR3 sequence (DNA): TGCGCCAGCAAACCCAGGGGGTCCAGGGGGGAGACCCAGTACTTC.

This sequence joins TRBV6-4 and TRBJ1-5; 8 bases agree with TRBD1. The V gene's germline CDR1 is MRHNA and CDR2 SNTAGT. V lost 0 bases, J lost 2 bases, and 12 bases stayed unmatched. The CDR3 totals 19 residues. CDR3 protein: CASSDSKKDREICNQPQHF. CDR3 nucleotide sequence: TGTGCCAGCAGTGACTCGAAAAAGGACAGGGAAATTTGCAATCAGCCCCAGCATTTT.

The chain couples TRBV4-1 to TRBJ1-5; 9 positions match TRBD1. The junction had 5 bases not matched to a gene; V was cut back by 5 bases and J by 0 bases. CDR1 is MGHRA and CDR2 is YSYEKL in the germline V gene. The CDR3 runs to 16 residues. The chain's CDR3 is CASSFRDRASNQPQHF. The CDR3 DNA reads as TGCGCCAGCAGCTTCCGGGACAGGGCTAGCAATCAGCCCCAGCATTTT.

The chain uses TRBV4-1 and TRBJ1-1; 8 bases are a match to TRBD1. Germline assignment: CDR1 MGHRA and CDR2 YSYEKL. The CDR3 runs to 21 residues. The V gene end was trimmed by 3 bases and the J gene end by 3 bases; junction bases not matched to a gene: 24. CDR3 loop: CASSHSLLPLRGLASDTEAFF. In nucleotides, the CDR3 is TGCGCCAGCAGCCACAGTCTCCTCCCCCTCAGGGGGCTCGCGTCCGACACTGAAGCTTTCTTT.

The chain couples TRBV24-1 to TRBJ2-2; a possible D gene is TRBD2 (5 bases). CDR3 length: 16 amino acids. The germline CDR1 and CDR2 sequences are KGHDR and SFDVKD. V lost 4 bases and J 3 bases, leaving 14 bases between the germline ends. The DNA for the CDR3 is TGTGCCACCAGTGACTACAGTCAGCGGTACACCGGGGAGCTGTTTTTT. As protein: CATSDYSQRYTGELFF.

V usage is TRBV9 and J usage is TRBJ2-5; D ambiguous. Trimming pared 4 bases from V and 4 bases from J, leaving 14 bases between. This CDR3 comprises 14 residues. The V gene's germline CDR1 is SGDLS and CDR2 YYNGEE. CDR3 DNA: TGTGCCAGCAGCCCAGACGATGATAGAGAGACCCAGTACTTC. As protein: CASSPDDDRETQYF.

This chain links TRBV3-1 with TRBJ2-3; unclear D gene. In germline, CDR1 is LGHDT, CDR2 YNNKEL (reference sequence). Trimming pared 4 bases from V and 2 bases from J, leaving 16 bases between. The CDR3 consists of 16 residues. The CDR3 DNA reads TGTGCCAGCAGCCTCCACTTGGGGTCCCCCACAGATACGCAGTATTTT. Its protein product is CASSLHLGSPTDTQYF.

This chain links TRBV3-1 with TRBJ1-2; 9 bases line up with TRBD1. The germline gives CDR1 LGHDT, CDR2 YNNKEL (reference sequence). After removal of 3 bases from V and 8 bases from J, the junction contained 10 bases not matched to a gene. The CDR3 loop spans 15 amino acids. This CDR3 reads CASSQGRDRERGYTF. CDR3 DNA sequence: TGTGCCAGCAGCCAGGGACGGGACAGGGAAAGGGGCTACACCTTC.

In this sample, this clonotype turned up once. The chain couples TRBV9 to TRBJ2-1, with 8 positions matching TRBD2. The V and J ends lost 2 bases and 6 bases, in that order; junction bases with no gene match: 4. The length of the CDR3 is 14 residues. Germline V gene sequence: CDR1 SGDLS, CDR2 YYNGEE. CDR3 protein: CASSVGGDGNEQFF. CDR3 bases: TGTGCCAGCAGCGTCGGGGGGGACGGCAATGAGCAGTTCTTC.

This sequence joins TRBV29-1 and TRBJ1-1; D not certain. Germline CDR1 reads SQVTM; CDR2 reads ANQGSEA. The length of the CDR3 is 15 residues. V dropped 2 bases and J dropped 1 base, with 14 bases sitting between them. In DNA, the CDR3 is TGCAGCGTTGAAAGAGGGTGGGGAAGGAACACTGAAGCTTTCTTT. Protein sequence: CSVERGWGRNTEAFF.

About this clonotype: Because the CDR3's place on the DNA is in doubt, the DNA is left out and the CDR3 is given as listed by TCRdb. The rearrangement uses TRBV9 and TRBJ2-2; the table calls TRBD1, which could not be checked here. The germline gives CDR1 SGDLS, CDR2 YYNGEE. Ends included, the CDR3 has 19 residues. This CDR3 is CASSPRSDREYGGPGSCFF.

The rearrangement uses TRBV27 and TRBJ2-5; D gene unclear. The ends were cut back, 3 bases at V and 7 bases at J, with 18 bases in the middle. Germline assignment: CDR1 MNHEY and CDR2 SMNVEV (reference sequence). The CDR3 has 15 residues. The CDR3 sequence is CASSLGLGFRRTQYF. In nucleotides, the CDR3 is TGTGCCAGCAGTTTGGGGTTGGGCTTCCGGCGGACCCAGTACTTC.

J is TRBJ2-7 and V is TRBV6-5, with TRBD2 identical over 10 bases. CDR3 length: 14 amino acids. J gave up 3 bases and V 6 bases, and 5 bases lay outside the gene matches. Germline values: CDR1 MNHEY, CDR2 SVGAGI. The CDR3 bases are TGTGCCAGCAGGAATGGGACTAGCGTCTACGAGCAGTACGTC. As protein: CASRNGTSVYEQYV.